The rows below give T cell receptor beta chains drawn from one sample of a study of shared clonotypes between healthy human individuals. The protocol was immunoSEQ multiplex PCR, while the TCRdb copy is restricted to in-frame clones and leaves out a portion. The table shows some 1 million clones, with roughly 75% occurring only once. Sequenced input: memory CD4+ T cells sorted from blood. These receptors all stem from a man younger than 30 in good health. Each CDR3 is given with its conserved first and last residue. The D gene is left open where the match is weak. Clone size appears in some rows only: once, few, many, or a class for an expanded clone.

clone size	D gene	V gene	J gene	CDR3 DNA	CDR3 protein
-	-	TRBV5-1	TRBJ1-1	TGCGCCAGCAGCTCCAACACGAACACTGAAGCTTTCTTT	CASSSNTNTEAFF
few	TRBD1	TRBV6-5	TRBJ1-3	TGTGCCAGCAGTTGGGGGACAGACTCTGGAAACACCATATATTTT	CASSWGTDSGNTIYF
-	-	TRBV10-3	TRBJ2-3	TGTGCCATCAGTACGACAGATACGCAGTATTTT	CAISTTDTQYF
once	TRBD2	TRBV10-3	TRBJ2-1	TGTGCCATCAGTGAAGGGACTAGCGGGAGGTCCTACAATGAGCAGTTCTTC	CAISEGTSGRSYNEQFF
-	-	TRBV18	TRBJ1-2	TGTGCCAGCTCACCAGGGCAGTGGAGCTATGGCTACACCTTC	CASSPGQWSYGYTF
-	-	TRBV28	TRBJ1-5	TGTGCCAGCAGTGCCGGGGGCCGGGCTCTTGGGCAGCCCCAGCATTTT	CASSAGGRALGQPQHF
few	-	TRBV30	TRBJ1-1	TGTGCCTTGAAGGTGGACAGTGAAGCTTTCTTT	CALKVDSEAFF
-	-	TRBV6-1	TRBJ2-7	TGTGCCAGCAGCAGGGCGAAGGGCTACGAGCAGTACTTC	CASSRAKGYEQYF
-	TRBD2	TRBV9	TRBJ2-7	TGTGCCAGCAGCGTAACAGCGGGGGGGACCTACGAGCAGTACTTC	CASSVTAGGTYEQYF
few	-	TRBV19	TRBJ1-1	TGTGCCAGTTCCACACAGAAGAACACTGAAGCTTTCTTT	CASSTQKNTEAFF
-	-	TRBV5-5	TRBJ2-2	TGTGCCAGCAGCTTGCTTACCGGGGAGCTGTTTTTT	CASSLLTGELFF
-	-	TRBV28	TRBJ2-7	TGTGCCAGCAGCTTTGGGGGAACTCCCTACGAGCAGTACTTC	CASSFGGTPYEQYF
once	-	TRBV6-1	TRBJ1-5	TGTGCCAGCAGTCCCTCGTTGGGGGGCAATCAGCCCCAGCATTTT	CASSPSLGGNQPQHF
-	-	TRBV10-3	TRBJ1-1	TGTGCCATCAGTGAAGGGGGGTACACTGAAGCTTTCTTT	CAISEGGYTEAFF
once	-	TRBV2	TRBJ2-7	TGTGCCAGCAGCCACCTACAGGCTACCTACGAGCAGTACTTC	CASSHLQATYEQYF
-	TRBD1	TRBV2	TRBJ1-6	TGTGCCAGCAGTGAATCGGGACAGGGTAATTCACCCCTCCACTTT	CASSESGQGNSPLHF
once	-	TRBV30	TRBJ1-6	TGTGCCTGGAGTTCTGTACAGGGCGGTTCACCCCTCCACTTT	CAWSSVQGGSPLHF
once	-	TRBV5-1	TRBJ1-4	TGCGCCAGCAGCTTGTCAGGGGTAATTAGTGAAAAACTGTTTTTT	CASSLSGVISEKLFF